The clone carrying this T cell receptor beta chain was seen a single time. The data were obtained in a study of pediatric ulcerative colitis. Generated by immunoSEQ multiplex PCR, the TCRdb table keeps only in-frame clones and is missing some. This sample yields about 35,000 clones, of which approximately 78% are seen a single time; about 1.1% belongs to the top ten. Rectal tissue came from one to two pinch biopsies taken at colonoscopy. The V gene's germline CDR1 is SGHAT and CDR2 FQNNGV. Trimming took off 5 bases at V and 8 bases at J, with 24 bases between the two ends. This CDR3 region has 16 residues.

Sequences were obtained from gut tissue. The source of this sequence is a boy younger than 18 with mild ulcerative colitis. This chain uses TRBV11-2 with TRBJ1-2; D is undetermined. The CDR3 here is CASSLSPAAFERGYTF. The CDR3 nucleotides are TGTGCCAGCAGCCTCTCTCCAGCGGCCTTTGAGAGAGGCTACACCTTC.